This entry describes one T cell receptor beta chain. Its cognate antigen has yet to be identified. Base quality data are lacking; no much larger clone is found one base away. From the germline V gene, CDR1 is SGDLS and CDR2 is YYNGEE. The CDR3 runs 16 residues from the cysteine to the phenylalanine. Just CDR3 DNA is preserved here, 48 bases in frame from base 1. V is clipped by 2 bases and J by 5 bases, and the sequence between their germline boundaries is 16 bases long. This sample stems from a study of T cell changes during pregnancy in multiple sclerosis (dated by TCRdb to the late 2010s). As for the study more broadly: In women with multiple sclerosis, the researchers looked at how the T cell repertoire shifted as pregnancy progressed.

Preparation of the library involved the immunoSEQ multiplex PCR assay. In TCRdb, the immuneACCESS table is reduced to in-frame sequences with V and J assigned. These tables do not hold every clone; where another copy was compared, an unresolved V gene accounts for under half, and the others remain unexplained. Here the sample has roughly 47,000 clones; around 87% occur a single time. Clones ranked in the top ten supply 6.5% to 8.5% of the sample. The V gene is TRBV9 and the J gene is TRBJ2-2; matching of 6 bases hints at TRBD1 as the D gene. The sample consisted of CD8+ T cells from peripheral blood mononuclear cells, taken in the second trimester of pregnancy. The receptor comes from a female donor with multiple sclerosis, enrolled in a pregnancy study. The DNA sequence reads TGTGCCAGCAGCGTCCGGGACACGGCTTATACCGGGGAGCTGTTTTTT. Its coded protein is CASSVRDTAYTGELFF.